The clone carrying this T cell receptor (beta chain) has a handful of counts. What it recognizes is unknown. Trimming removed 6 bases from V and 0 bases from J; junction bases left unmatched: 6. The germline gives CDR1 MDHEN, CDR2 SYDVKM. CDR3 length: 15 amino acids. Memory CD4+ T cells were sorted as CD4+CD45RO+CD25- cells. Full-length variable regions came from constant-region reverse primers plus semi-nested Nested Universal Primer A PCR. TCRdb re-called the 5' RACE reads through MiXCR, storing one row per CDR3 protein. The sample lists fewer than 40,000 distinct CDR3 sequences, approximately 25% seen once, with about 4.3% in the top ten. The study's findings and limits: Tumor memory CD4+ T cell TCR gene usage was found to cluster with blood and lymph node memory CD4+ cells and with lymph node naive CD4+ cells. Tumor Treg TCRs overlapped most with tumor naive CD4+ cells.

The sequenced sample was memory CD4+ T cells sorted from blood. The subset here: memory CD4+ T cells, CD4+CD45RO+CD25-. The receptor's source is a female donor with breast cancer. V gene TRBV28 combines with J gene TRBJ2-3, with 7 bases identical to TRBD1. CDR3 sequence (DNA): TGTGCCAGCAGCTCCAGGGGGTCTAGCACAGATACGCAGTATTTT. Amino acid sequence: CASSSRGSSTDTQYF.